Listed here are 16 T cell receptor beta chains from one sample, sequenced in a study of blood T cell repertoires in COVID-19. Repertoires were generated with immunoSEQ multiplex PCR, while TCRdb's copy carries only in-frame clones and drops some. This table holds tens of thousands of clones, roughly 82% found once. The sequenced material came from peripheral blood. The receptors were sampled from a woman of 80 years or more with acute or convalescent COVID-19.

As DNA, the CDR3 is TGCGCCAGCAGCTTGGAACAGCCATACACAGATACGCAGTATTTT. This gives the protein CASSLEQPYTDTQYF. The chain links TRBV5-1 to TRBJ2-3; D gene ambiguous. V was cut by 0 bases and J by 2 bases, with 10 bases left in between. CDR3 length: 15 amino acids. CDR1 SGHRS and CDR2 YFSETQ come from the germline V gene.

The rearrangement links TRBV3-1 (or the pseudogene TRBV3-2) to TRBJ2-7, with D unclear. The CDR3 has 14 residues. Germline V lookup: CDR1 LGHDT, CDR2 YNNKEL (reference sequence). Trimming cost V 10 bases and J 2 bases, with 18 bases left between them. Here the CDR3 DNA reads TGTGCCACCTCCCCCAGTCTCCTAGCCTACGAGCAGTACTTC. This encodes CATSPSLLAYEQYF.

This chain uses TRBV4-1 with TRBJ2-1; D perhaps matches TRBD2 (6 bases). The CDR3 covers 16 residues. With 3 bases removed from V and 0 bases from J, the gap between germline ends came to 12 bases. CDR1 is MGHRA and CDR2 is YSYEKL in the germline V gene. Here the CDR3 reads CASSQPSGFSYNEQFF. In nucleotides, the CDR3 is TGCGCCAGCAGCCAGCCGAGCGGGTTCTCCTACAATGAGCAGTTCTTC.

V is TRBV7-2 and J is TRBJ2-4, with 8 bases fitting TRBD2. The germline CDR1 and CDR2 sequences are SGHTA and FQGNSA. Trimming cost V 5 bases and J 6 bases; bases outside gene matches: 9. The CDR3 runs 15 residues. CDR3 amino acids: CASSARFGGGNIQYF. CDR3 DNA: TGTGCCAGCAGCGCCCGGTTCGGGGGGGGAAACATTCAGTACTTC.

The CDR3 is CASSIKGQGATDTEAFF. CDR3 nucleotide sequence: TGTGCCAGTAGTATCAAGGGACAGGGGGCGACGGACACTGAAGCTTTCTTT. J is TRBJ1-1 and V is TRBV19, with TRBD1 matching 12 bases. J was trimmed by 3 bases and V by 3 bases; bases with no gene match: 8. CDR1 is LNHDA, CDR2 SQIVND, per germline (reference sequence). CDR3 size: 17 residues.

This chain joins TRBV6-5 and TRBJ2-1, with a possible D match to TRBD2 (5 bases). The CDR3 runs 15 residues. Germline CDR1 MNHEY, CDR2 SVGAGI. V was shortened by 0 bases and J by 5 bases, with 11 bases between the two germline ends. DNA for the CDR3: TGTGCCAGCAGTTACTCGATGCCCGGGGACAATGAGCAGTTCTTC. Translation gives CASSYSMPGDNEQFF.

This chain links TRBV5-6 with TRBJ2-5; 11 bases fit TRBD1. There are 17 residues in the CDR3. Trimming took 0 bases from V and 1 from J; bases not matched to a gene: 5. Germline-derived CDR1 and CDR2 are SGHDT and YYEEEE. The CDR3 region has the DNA TGTGCCAGCAGCTTGGCCATTGGGACAGGGGGCCAAGAGACCCAGTACTTC. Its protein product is CASSLAIGTGGQETQYF.

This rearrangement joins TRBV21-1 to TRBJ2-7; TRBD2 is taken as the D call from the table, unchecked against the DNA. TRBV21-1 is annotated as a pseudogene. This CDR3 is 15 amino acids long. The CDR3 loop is CASSLGREGRYEQYF. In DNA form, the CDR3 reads TGTGCCAGCAGCCTAGGGAGGGAGGGCCGATACGAGCAGTACTTC.

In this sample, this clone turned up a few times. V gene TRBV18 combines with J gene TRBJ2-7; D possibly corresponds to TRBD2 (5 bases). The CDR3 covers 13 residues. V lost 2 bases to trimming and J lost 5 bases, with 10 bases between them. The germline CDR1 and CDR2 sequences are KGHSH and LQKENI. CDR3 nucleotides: TGTGCCAGCTCACCAGTTGGCGGGCACGAGCAGTACTTC. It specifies CASSPVGGHEQYF.

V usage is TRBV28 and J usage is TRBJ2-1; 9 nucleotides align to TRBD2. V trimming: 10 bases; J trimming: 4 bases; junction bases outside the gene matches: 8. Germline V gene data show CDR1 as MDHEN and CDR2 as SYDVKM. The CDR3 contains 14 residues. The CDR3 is CAIQSSGTYNEQFF. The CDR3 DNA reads TGTGCCATCCAGTCTAGCGGGACATACAATGAGCAGTTCTTC.

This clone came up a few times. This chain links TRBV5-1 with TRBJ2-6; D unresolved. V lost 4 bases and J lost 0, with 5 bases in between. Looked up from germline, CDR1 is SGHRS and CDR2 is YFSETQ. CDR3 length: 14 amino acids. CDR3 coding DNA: TGCGCCAGCAGCGAACTCTCTGGGGCCAACGTCCTGACTTTC. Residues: CASSELSGANVLTF. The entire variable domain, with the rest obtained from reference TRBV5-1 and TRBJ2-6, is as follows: KAGVTQTPRYLIKTRGQQVTLSCSPISGHRSVSWYQQTPGQGLQFLFEYFSETQRNKGNFPGRFSGRQFSNSRSEMNVSTLELGDSALYLCASSELSGANVLTFGAGSRLTVL.

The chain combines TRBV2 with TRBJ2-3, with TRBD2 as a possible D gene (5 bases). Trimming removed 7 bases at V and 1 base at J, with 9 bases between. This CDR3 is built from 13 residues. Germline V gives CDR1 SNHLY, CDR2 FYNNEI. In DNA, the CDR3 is TGTGCCAGCAAAGGGAGCCGCACAGATACGCAGTATTTT. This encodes CASKGSRTDTQYF.

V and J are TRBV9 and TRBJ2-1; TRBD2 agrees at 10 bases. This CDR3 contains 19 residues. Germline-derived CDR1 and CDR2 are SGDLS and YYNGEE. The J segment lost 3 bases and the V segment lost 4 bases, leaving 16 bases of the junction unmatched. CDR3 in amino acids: CASSPRSSGSAAVYNEQFF. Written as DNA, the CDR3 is TGTGCCAGCAGCCCCCGGTCTAGCGGGAGTGCGGCCGTCTACAATGAGCAGTTCTTC.

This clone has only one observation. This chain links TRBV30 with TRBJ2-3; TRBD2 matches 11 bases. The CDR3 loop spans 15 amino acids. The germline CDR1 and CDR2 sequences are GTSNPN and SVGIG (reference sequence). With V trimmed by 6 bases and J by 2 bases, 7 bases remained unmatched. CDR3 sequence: CACHHSGRATDTQYF. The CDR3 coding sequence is TGTGCCTGCCACCATAGCGGGAGGGCCACAGATACGCAGTATTTT.

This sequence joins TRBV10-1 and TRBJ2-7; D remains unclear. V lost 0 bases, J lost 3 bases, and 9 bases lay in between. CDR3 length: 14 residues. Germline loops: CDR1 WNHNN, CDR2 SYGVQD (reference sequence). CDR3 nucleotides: TGCGCCAGCAGTGAGTCGGCGGCCATCTACGAGCAGTACTTC. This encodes CASSESAAIYEQYF.

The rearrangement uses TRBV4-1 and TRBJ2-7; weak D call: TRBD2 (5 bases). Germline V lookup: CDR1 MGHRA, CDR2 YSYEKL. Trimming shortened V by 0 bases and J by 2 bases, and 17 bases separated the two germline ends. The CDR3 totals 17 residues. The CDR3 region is CASSQDVDSNVAYEQYF. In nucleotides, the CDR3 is TGCGCCAGCAGCCAAGATGTGGACTCGAACGTGGCCTACGAGCAGTACTTC.